The 5 T cell receptor beta chains presented below share a single source sample, sequenced in a study of spatial heterogeneity in lung cancer. As for time point: sample taken at primary tumor resection. TCRdb reprocessed the 5' RACE reads with MiXCR, giving one entry per CDR3 protein. This sample has some 83,000 distinct CDR3 sequences, with roughly 8% found just once. The sample in question was PBMCs, obtained at surgery. The receptors derive from a male donor with early-stage non-small cell lung cancer.

In this sample, this clonotype turned up many times. The V gene is TRBV29-1, the J gene TRBJ1-2, with a possible D match to TRBD1 (6 bases). Germline CDR1 is SQVTM and CDR2 is ANQGSEA. V lost 3 bases, J lost 1 base, and 9 bases lay in between. This CDR3 is built from 13 residues. The CDR3 region has the DNA TGCAGCGTTGACCGGGGGCTTAACTATGGCTACACCTTC. Translated, it gives CSVDRGLNYGYTF. The full variable domain, its missing parts supplied by reference TRBV29-1 and TRBJ1-2, is SAVISQKPSRDICQRGTSLTIQCQVDSQVTMMFWYRQQPGQSLTLIATANQGSEATYESGFVIDKFPISRPNLTFSTLTVSNMSPEDSSIYLCSVDRGLNYGYTFGSGTRLTVV.

This clonotype was counted many times. The chain recombines TRBV24-1 with TRBJ2-7; no clear D. In germline, CDR1 is KGHDR, CDR2 SFDVKD. Trimming shortened V by 2 bases and J by 6 bases, and 7 bases separated the two germline ends. This CDR3 is 12 amino acids long. CDR3 amino acids: CATSDSGSEQYF. The CDR3 bases are TGTGCCACCAGTGATTCTGGCAGCGAGCAGTACTTC.

This clonotype was picked up a small number of times. This chain joins TRBV15 and TRBJ1-3; D is possibly TRBD1 (6 bases). Germline CDR1 reads LNHNV; CDR2 reads YYDKDF (reference sequence). This CDR3 is built from 17 residues. Trimming shortened V by 3 bases and J by 2 bases, and 17 bases separated the two germline ends. DNA for the CDR3: TGTGCCACCAGCAGTGACGGTGGGGGGGCAACTGGAAACACCATATATTTT. It yields the protein CATSSDGGGATGNTIYF. Combining the CDR3 with reference TRBV15 and TRBJ1-3 gives the whole variable domain DAMVIQNPRYQVTQFGKPVTLSCSQTLNHNVMYWYQQKSSQAPKLLFHYYDKDFNNEADTPDNFQSRRPNTSFCFLDIRSPGLGDTAMYLCATSSDGGGATGNTIYFGEGSWLTVV.

This clonotype was counted ten times or more. The chain recombines TRBV29-1 with TRBJ1-1; weak D call: TRBD1 (6 bases). This CDR3 spans 13 amino acids. V lost 1 base, J lost 6 bases, and 12 bases lay in between. CDR1 is SQVTM and CDR2 is ANQGSEA in the germline V gene. The CDR3 DNA reads as TGCAGCGTTGAAGGGGCACAGGGCTCTGAAGCTTTCTTT. Protein: CSVEGAQGSEAFF.

This clonotype was detected many times. The chain uses TRBV5-1 and TRBJ2-7; 7 bases line up with TRBD1. The CDR3 has 17 amino acids. After removal of 0 bases from V and 6 bases from J, the junction contained 15 bases not matched to a gene. CDR1 SGHRS and CDR2 YFSETQ come from the germline V gene. The CDR3 loop reads CASSLARLTGTAVEQYF. The CDR3 DNA sequence: TGCGCCAGCAGCTTGGCTCGCCTCACCGGGACAGCTGTCGAGCAGTACTTC.